This T cell receptor (beta chain) stems from a study of post-analysis software for immune sequencing data. The wider study: There were relapsing-remitting, secondary progressive and progressive-relapsing multiple sclerosis among the disease courses included.

Study-wide results and caveats: Controls showed significantly higher normalized Chao1 diversity than did multiple sclerosis patients. Among roughly five TRBV segments more frequent in patients than controls were TRBV5-6, TRBV5-1 and TRBV20-1.

The germline V gene has CDR1 SQVTM and CDR2 ANQGSEA. Trimming removed 3 bases at V and 0 bases at J, with 7 bases between. CDR3 size: 13 residues. This clonotype was recorded a few times. Its antigen is as yet unknown. TCR beta cDNA libraries included unique molecular identifiers. The T cell input of roughly 0.9 to 11 million gave roughly 500,000 cDNA molecules. Each CDR3 protein gets one entry after TCRdb re-called the PCR reads with MiXCR. The table includes roughly 800,000 distinct CDR3 sequences, roughly 27% detected once. This sequence joins TRBV29-1 and TRBJ2-3; TRBD2 might be the D (6 bases). This sequence originates from a girl aged 5 to 17 with multiple sclerosis. Sequencing input: blood. CDR3 residues: CSVDGTSTDTQYF. In nucleotides, the CDR3 is TGCAGCGTTGACGGGACTAGCACAGATACGCAGTATTTT.